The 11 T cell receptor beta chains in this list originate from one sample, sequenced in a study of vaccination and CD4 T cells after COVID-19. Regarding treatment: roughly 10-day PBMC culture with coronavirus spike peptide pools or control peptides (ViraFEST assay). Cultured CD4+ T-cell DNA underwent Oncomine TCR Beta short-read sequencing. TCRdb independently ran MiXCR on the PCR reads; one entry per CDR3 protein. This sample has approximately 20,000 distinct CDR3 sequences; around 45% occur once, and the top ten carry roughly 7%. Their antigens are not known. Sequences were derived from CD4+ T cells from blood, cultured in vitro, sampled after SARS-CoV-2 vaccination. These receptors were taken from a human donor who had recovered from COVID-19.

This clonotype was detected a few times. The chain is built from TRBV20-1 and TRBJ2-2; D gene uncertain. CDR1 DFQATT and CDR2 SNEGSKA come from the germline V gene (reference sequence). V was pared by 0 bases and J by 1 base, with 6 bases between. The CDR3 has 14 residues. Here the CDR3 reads CSARESGNTGELFF. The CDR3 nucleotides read TGCAGTGCTAGAGAGTCGGGGAACACCGGGGAGCTGTTTTTT.

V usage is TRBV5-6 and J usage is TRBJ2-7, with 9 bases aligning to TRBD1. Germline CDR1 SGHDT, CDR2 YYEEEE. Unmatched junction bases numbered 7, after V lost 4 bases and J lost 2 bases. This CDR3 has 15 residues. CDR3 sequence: CASSPDGQGTYEQYF. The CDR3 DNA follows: TGTGCCAGCAGCCCCGACGGACAGGGGACCTACGAGCAGTACTTC.

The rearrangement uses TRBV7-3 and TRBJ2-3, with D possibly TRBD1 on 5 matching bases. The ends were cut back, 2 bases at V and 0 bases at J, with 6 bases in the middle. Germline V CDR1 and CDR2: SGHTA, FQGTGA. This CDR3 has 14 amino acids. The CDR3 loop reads CASSLGASTDTQYF. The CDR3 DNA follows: TGTGCCAGCAGCTTAGGGGCGAGCACAGATACGCAGTATTTT.

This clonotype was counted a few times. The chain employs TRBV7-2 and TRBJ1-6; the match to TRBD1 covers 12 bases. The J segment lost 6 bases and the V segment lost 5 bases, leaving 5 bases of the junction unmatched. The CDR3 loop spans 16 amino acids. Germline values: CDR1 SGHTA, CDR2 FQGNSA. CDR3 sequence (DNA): TGTGCCAGCAGCGCCGGGACAGGGGGCCGTAATTCACCCCTCCACTTT. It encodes CASSAGTGGRNSPLHF.

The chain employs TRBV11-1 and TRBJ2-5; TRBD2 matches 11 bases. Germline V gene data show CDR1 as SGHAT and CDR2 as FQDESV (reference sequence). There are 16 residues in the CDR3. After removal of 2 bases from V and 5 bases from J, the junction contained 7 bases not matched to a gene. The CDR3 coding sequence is TGTGCCAGCAGCTTACTTAGCGGGGGGGCCGGGGAGACCCAGTACTTC. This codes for CASSLLSGGAGETQYF.

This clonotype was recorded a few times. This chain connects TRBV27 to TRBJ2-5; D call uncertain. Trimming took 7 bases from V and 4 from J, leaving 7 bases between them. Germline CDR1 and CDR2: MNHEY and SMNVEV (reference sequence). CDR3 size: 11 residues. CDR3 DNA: TGTGCCAGCACCTACTTAGAGACCCAGTACTTC. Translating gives CASTYLETQYF.

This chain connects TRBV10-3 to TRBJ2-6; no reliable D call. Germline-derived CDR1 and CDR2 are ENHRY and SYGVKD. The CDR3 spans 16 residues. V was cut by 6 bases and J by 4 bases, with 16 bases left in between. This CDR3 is CAISIDISLGANVLTF. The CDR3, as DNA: TGTGCCATCAGCATTGACATCTCTCTAGGGGCCAACGTCCTGACTTTC.

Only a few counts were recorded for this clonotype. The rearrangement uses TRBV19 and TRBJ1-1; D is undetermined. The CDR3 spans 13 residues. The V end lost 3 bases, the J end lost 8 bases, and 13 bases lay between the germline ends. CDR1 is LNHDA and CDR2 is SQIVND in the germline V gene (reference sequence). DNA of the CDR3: TGTGCCAGTAGTATGTGGGCCTCCGGGGAAGCTTTCTTT. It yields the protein CASSMWASGEAFF.

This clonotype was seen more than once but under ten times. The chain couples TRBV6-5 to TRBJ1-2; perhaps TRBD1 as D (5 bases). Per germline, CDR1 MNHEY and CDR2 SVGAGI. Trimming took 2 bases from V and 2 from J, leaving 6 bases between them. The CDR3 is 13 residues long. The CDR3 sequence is CASSYGGNYGYTF. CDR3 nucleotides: TGTGCCAGCAGTTACGGGGGAAACTATGGCTACACCTTC.

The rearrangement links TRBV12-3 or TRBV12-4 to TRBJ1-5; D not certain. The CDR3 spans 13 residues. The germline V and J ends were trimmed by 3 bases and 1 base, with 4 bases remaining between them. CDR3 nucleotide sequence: TGTGCCAGCAGTTTGAAGAGCAATCAGCCCCAGCATTTT. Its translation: CASSLKSNQPQHF.

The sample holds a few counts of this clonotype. CDR3 loop: CASSLRYRLAANNEQFF. CDR3 bases: TGTGCCAGCAGCTTAAGGTATCGCTTAGCGGCTAACAATGAGCAGTTCTTC. The gene calls are TRBV7-6 and TRBJ2-1; TRBD2 might be the D (6 bases). Germline values: CDR1 SGHVS, CDR2 FNYEAQ. This CDR3 has 17 amino acids. Trimming took 2 bases from V and 5 from J, leaving 19 bases between them.